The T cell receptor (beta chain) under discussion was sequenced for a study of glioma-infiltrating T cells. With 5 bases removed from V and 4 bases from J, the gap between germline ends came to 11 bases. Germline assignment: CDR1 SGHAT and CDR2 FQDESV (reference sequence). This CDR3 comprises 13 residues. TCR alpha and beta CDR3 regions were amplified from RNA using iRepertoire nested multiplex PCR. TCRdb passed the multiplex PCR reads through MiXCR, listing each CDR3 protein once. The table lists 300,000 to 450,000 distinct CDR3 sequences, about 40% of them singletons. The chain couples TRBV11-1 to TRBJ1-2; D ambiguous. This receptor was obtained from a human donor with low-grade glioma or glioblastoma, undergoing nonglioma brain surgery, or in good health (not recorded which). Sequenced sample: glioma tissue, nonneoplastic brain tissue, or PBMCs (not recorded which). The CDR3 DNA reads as TGTGCCAGCAGCCCGGCCGAGGCCTATGGCTACACCTTC. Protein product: CASSPAEAYGYTF.